Given below is one TCR beta chain in context. Its antigen is currently unknown. This record comes from a study of OX40 agonist ivuxolimab in advanced cancers. Study overall: Dosing consisted of intravenous ivuxolimab at 0.01 to 10 mg/kg every 2 weeks.

The V gene's germline CDR1 is LNHDA and CDR2 SQIVND (reference sequence). The germline V and J ends were trimmed by 5 bases and 2 bases, with 13 bases remaining between them. The CDR3 loop spans 15 amino acids. TCRdb's table, derived via immunoSEQ multiplex PCR, lists solely in-frame clones and lacks some. The data contain 50,000 or so clones, approximately 86% of them singletons. Findings and limits, study-wide: The expanded peripheral T cells' antigen specificity was not determined. Those patients achieving a partial response at 0.1-3.0 mg/kg showed among the lowest clonal expansion.

The origin of this receptor is an adult with an advanced solid tumor such as melanoma, head and neck, liver or kidney cancer. The sample was CD4+ or CD8+ T cells sorted from blood, taken in a trial of the OX40 agonist ivuxolimab. The V and J genes are TRBV19 and TRBJ1-5, with a weak D call TRBD1 (5 bases). CDR3 residues: CASSPEGVGNQPQHF. The CDR3 nucleotides read TGTGCCAGTAGTCCCGAAGGGGTTGGCAATCAGCCCCAGCATTTT.